What follows is one T cell receptor beta chain and its context. The entry originates in a study of T-cell reconstitution after alpha-beta-depleted transplantation in children. V was pared by 2 bases and J by 3 bases, with 4 bases of the junction left unmatched. The CDR3 extends over 15 amino acids. The germline gives CDR1 SGHRS, CDR2 YFSETQ. For TCRbeta, the library was prepared with unique molecular identifiers. MiXCR, applied by TCRdb to the PCR reads, yields one record per CDR3 protein. The sample consists of 450,000 to 700,000 distinct CDR3 sequences, roughly 30% of them appearing once. The receptor was derived from a boy under two years old with Wiskott-Aldrich syndrome, due to receive a stem cell transplant. Sequencing used PBMCs, obtained before TCRalphabeta/CD19-depleted stem cell transplant. This chain uses TRBV5-1 with TRBJ2-7, with 11 bases that match TRBD1. The CDR3 coding sequence is TGCGCCAGCAGCTTTGGGGGGACAGGGGGCTACGAGCAGTACTTC. This gives the protein CASSFGGTGGYEQYF.